Below, one T cell receptor (beta chain) is given with its context. Its antigen is not identified. These data come from a study of blood T cells in healthy people across ages. Study in general: Through template switching, about one barcoded beta molecule was captured per two T cells, as measured in model experiments. Study observations and caveats: As naive T cell percentage varied, TCR beta diversity correlated strongly with it.

Then a second PCR, running roughly 6 to 12 cycles, was carried out with a sample-barcoded 5' primer and a J-beta primer mix. TCRdb passed the 5' RACE reads through MiXCR, listing each CDR3 protein once. Among roughly 2 million distinct CDR3 sequences listed, around 48% were seen once. The CDR3 runs 15 residues. In germline, CDR1 is SGHRS, CDR2 YFSETQ. The specimen sequenced was blood. The J gene is TRBJ2-7, the V gene TRBV5-1; D unresolved. The tail of the sequence fits TRBJ2-5 better, so the J call may be wrong. The sequence was collected from a woman between 40 and 50 years old in good health. DNA of the CDR3: TGCGCCAGCAGCTTATCGTGGACGGAGTCGCGGACCCAGTACTTC. It specifies CASSLSWTESRTQYF.